These T cell receptor beta chains were read from a single sample in a study of control samples from healthy donors and cancer patients. The repertoire was sequenced with immunoSEQ multiplex PCR; TCRdb's copy has only in-frame clones and lacks some. The sample holds 130,000 or so clones, 92% seen once. The sample comprised blood. Receptors were obtained from a woman aged 50 to 65 in good health. Each CDR3 is given with its conserved first and last residue. The order of the fields is V gene, J gene, D gene, CDR3 protein. The D gene is left open where the match is weak.

TRBV2,TRBJ2-5,.,CASSFRGAGGETQYF
TRBV5-4,TRBJ1-2,TRBD1,CASSPGQGLLGYTF
TRBV9,TRBJ2-2,TRBD1,CASSVQTGSGELFF
TRBV19,TRBJ1-2,TRBD1,CASSMSGTVHGYTF
TRBV18,TRBJ1-1,TRBD1,CASSRGQGAEAFF
TRBV10-3,TRBJ1-1,.,CAIRSQTTEAFF
TRBV5-8,TRBJ2-7,.,CASSPLRGSTYEQYF
TRBV28,TRBJ2-7,TRBD1,CASNDYRGAYEQYF
TRBV19,TRBJ1-3,.,CASSGRPGNTIYF
TRBV29-1,TRBJ2-5,.,CSVQSSTRTSTQYF
TRBV7-9,TRBJ1-2,.,CASSGDSESYGYTF
TRBV6-5,TRBJ2-3,.,CASRATGASTDTQYF
TRBV14,TRBJ1-1,.,CASSPRLGRNTEAFF
TRBV13,TRBJ2-5,TRBD2,CASSTRGLGGRETQYF
TRBV28,TRBJ2-2,TRBD2,CASSPGLRNTGELFF
TRBV30,TRBJ2-3,.,CAWSKNDLYGQYF
TRBV18,TRBJ2-3,.,CASSPGARKTDTQYF
TRBV30,TRBJ2-2,TRBD2,CAWSGSGVGGELFF
TRBV19,TRBJ1-1,.,CASSISAHTEAFF
TRBV7-2,TRBJ2-5,.,CASSLATSQETQYF
TRBV5-1,TRBJ1-6,.,CASSLEGNNSPLHF
TRBV5-1,TRBJ2-1,.,CASGTQGGNEQFF
TRBV12-3/TRBV12-4,TRBJ1-1,.,CASAKEWGTEAFF
TRBV6-6,TRBJ2-7,.,CASSYSRTGHEQYF
TRBV28,TRBJ1-2,.,CASSGGVNYGYTF
TRBV5-1,TRBJ2-5,TRBD2,CASSSQRGGAKETQYF
TRBV5-1,TRBJ1-4,.,CASSLSSRTGKLFF
TRBV6-1,TRBJ1-2,TRBD1,CASSVSRQGANYGYTF
TRBV25-1,TRBJ1-1,.,CASSEFGMNTEAFF
TRBV18,TRBJ1-6,.,CASSPPGAAGVLHF
TRBV19,TRBJ1-1,.,CASQTWDTEAFF
TRBV11-3,TRBJ2-5,TRBD2,CASSPRTSGETQYF
TRBV23-1,TRBJ1-5,.,CASPRASDLNQPQHF
TRBV2,TRBJ2-5,.,CASRGPQETQYF
TRBV6-5,TRBJ1-3,.,CASSYATSGNTIYF
TRBV20-1,TRBJ2-3,.,CSASRARPGTDTQYF
TRBV25-1,TRBJ2-3,.,CASRGLADTQYF
TRBV5-8,TRBJ1-5,.,CASSLQSNQPQHF
TRBV2,TRBJ2-5,TRBD2,CASRWRTSGTRGTQYF
TRBV9,TRBJ2-6,.,CASSPQGGRAAGANVLTF
TRBV5-5,TRBJ1-1,.,CASSLRTDMNTEAFF
TRBV18,TRBJ2-3,TRBD2,CASSPLAGGIVVDTQYF
TRBV6-5,TRBJ1-1,TRBD1,CASKRQGRAFF